This TCR beta chain was profiled in a study of early T cells in non-severe SARS-CoV-2 infection. Overall study context: Bulk RNA taken from unsorted whole blood was sequenced, leaving chains unpaired. Overall study findings and caveats: Private and CD4 specificities were missed by VDJdb matching, which favored anti-spike CD8 responses.

Researchers attached unique molecular identifiers to individual cDNA molecules. TCRdb reprocessed the 5' RACE reads with MiXCR, giving one entry per CDR3 protein. This table has roughly 83,000 distinct CDR3 sequences, about 10% appearing once. With regard to this clonotype: Its antigen is currently unknown.

CDR3 size: 13 residues. Trimming removed 5 bases at V and 7 bases at J, with 14 bases between. Germline V lookup: CDR1 SGHTA, CDR2 FQGTGA. The chain is built from TRBV7-3 and TRBJ1-1; D unclear. This material consisted of whole blood, taken at baseline. The receptor comes from an adult who was a healthcare worker with PCR-confirmed SARS-CoV-2 infection or an uninfected control (not recorded which). CDR3: CASSLTRGREAFF. The CDR3 region has the DNA TGTGCCAGCAGCCTGACACGAGGGCGTGAAGCTTTCTTT.